This entry describes one T cell receptor (beta chain). The CDR3 loop spans 12 amino acids. Trimming removed 9 bases from V and 8 bases from J; junction bases left unmatched: 5. Germline-derived CDR1 and CDR2 are SNHLY and FYNNEI. This entry belongs to a study of T cell responses to AZD1222 COVID-19 vaccine. Libraries were prepared by immunoSEQ multiplex PCR; TCRdb keeps only in-frame clonotypes and omits some of them. The sample holds under 150,000 clones, approximately 90% seen once. This chain uses TRBV2 with TRBJ1-2; TRBD1 agrees at 11 bases. The source is an adult in good health. The source material was peripheral blood, sampled on day 0 of AZD1222 vaccination. The CDR3 DNA reads as TGTGCCAGACCGGGACAGGGGGTCGGCTACACCTTC. It translates to CARPGQGVGYTF.